The sequence of this T cell receptor beta chain was determined in a study of human T cells and chemical hapten exposure. Per germline, CDR1 MNHEY and CDR2 SMNVEV (reference sequence). The V end lost 0 bases, the J end lost 3 bases, and 14 bases lay between the germline ends. The CDR3 spans 16 residues. The time point denotes: pre-sensitization, week 0. Treatment meaning: therapeutic diphenylcyclopropenone sensitization with weekly scalp DPC. TCRdb ran MiXCR on the RACE reads and lists one entry per CDR3 protein. The sample holds around 330,000 distinct CDR3 sequences, around 5.5% seen once. The source is a woman aged 18-29 years with alopecia areata. Some clones in this sample may be carry-over from other donors' samples. The material was whole blood, obtained in connection with sensitization to the hapten diphenylcyclopropenone (DPC). The rearrangement joins TRBV27 to TRBJ1-2; perhaps TRBD1 as D (5 bases). In nucleotides, the CDR3 is TGTGCCAGCAGTTTATCGCTTTTTGACAGTGACTATGGCTACACCTTC. As protein: CASSLSLFDSDYGYTF.